The 27 T cell receptor beta chains given below trace back to one sample, sequenced in a study of glioma-infiltrating T cells (dated by TCRdb to about 2016). TCRdb records Illumina MiSeq as the sequencer. TCR alpha and beta CDR3 regions were amplified with the iRepertoire nested amplicon-rescue multiplex PCR (arm-PCR) platform from RNA. The raw public reads went through TCRdb reprocessing: fastp at Q25, MiXCR clone calling, in-frame beta chains kept. Each record represents a unique CDR3 protein, reported with the most common genes and DNA among its rows. The sample contains approximately 130,000 distinct CDR3 sequences, under 25% of them found a single time. In total, the top ten clones hold 27% of the sample. The sample consisted of glioma tissue, nonneoplastic brain tissue, or PBMCs (not recorded which). These receptors were obtained from a human donor with low-grade glioma or glioblastoma, undergoing nonglioma brain surgery, or in good health (not recorded which).

The sample holds many counts of this clonotype. This chain connects TRBV20-1 to TRBJ1-5; D gene ambiguous. Trimming took 5 bases from V and 6 from J, leaving 8 bases between them. Germline-derived CDR1 and CDR2 are DFQATT and SNEGSKA (reference sequence). The CDR3 is 11 amino acids. CDR3 bases: TGCAGTGCTTCTCGGAGTCAGCCCCAGCATTTT. This translates into CSASRSQPQHF.

The sample holds a few counts of this clonotype. The chain has TRBV19 and TRBJ2-3, with D unclear. The germline V gene has CDR1 LNHDA and CDR2 SQIVND (reference sequence). V lost 9 bases to trimming and J lost 2 bases, with 12 bases between them. This CDR3 spans 13 amino acids. CDR3 bases: TGTGCCAGCCAGGAATTATACACAGATACGCAGTATTTT. It is translated as CASQELYTDTQYF.

This clonotype turned up a few times. This rearrangement joins TRBV20-1 to TRBJ2-7; D remains ambiguous. This CDR3 has 13 amino acids. Per germline, CDR1 DFQATT and CDR2 SNEGSKA (reference sequence). V dropped 0 bases and J dropped 6 bases, with 12 bases sitting between them. The CDR3 here is CSARDGRLSEQYV. The CDR3 nucleotides read TGCAGTGCTAGAGATGGACGACTGAGCGAGCAGTACGTC.

This clonotype was seen many times. The gene calls are TRBV6-1 and TRBJ2-3; 10 bases fit TRBD2. This CDR3 has 15 residues. With 5 bases clipped from V and 6 bases from J, the junction kept 8 bases outside the gene matches. The V gene's germline CDR1 is MNHNS and CDR2 SASEGT. DNA for the CDR3: TGTGCCAGCAGTACCCATAGCGGGGGGCCGGATACGCAGTATTTT. Its protein is CASSTHSGGPDTQYF.

A note on this clonotype: A much bigger clone sits one base away, suggesting this may be a read error. The V and J genes are TRBV6-1 and TRBJ2-5, with 7 bases matching TRBD2. V lost 6 bases, J lost 1 base, and 8 bases stayed unmatched. The CDR3 has 15 amino acids. Germline V gene sequence: CDR1 MNHNS, CDR2 SASEGT. CDR3 in DNA: TGTGCCAGCAGCCTTCCCTGGGGGGGCCAAGAGACCCAGTACTTC. Translated: CASSLPWGGQETQYF.

This clonotype has more than one count but fewer than ten. This chain uses TRBV3-1 with TRBJ1-2; D unclear. Germline V gene lookup returns CDR1 LGHDT and CDR2 YNNKEL (reference sequence). The length of the CDR3 is 15 residues. V lost 3 bases and J 4 bases, leaving 15 bases between the germline ends. DNA of the CDR3: TGTGCCAGCAGCCACCGCCTCGGCCTTCTCTATGGCTACACCTTC. It specifies CASSHRLGLLYGYTF.

In its sample, this clonotype was seen a few times. V and J are TRBV6-1 and TRBJ2-2; D is tentatively TRBD1 or TRBD2 (5 bases each). The CDR3 contains 14 residues. Germline V lookup: CDR1 MNHNS, CDR2 SASEGT. V shed 6 bases and J shed 3 bases, with 11 bases lying between them. Here the CDR3 DNA reads TGTGCCAGCAGCGAGGGGACCTACACCGGGGAGCTGTTTTTT. Encoded protein: CASSEGTYTGELFF.

This clonotype appeared a few times. The CDR3 DNA reads TGTGCCAGCAGCTCGCCGACCGGGACAGGGCCTCGGTACGAGCAGTACGTC. Translating it yields CASSSPTGTGPRYEQYV. This chain uses TRBV7-9 with TRBJ2-7, with 9 bases fitting TRBD1. Germline assignment: CDR1 SEHNR and CDR2 FQNEAQ (reference sequence). V trimming: 4 bases; J trimming: 4 bases; junction bases outside the gene matches: 14. The CDR3 has 17 amino acids.

This chain links TRBV4-1 with TRBJ2-3, with 7 bases identical to TRBD2. Looked up from germline, CDR1 is MGHRA and CDR2 is YSYEKL. J was trimmed by 0 bases and V by 1 base; bases with no gene match: 4. The CDR3 runs 16 residues. The CDR3 is CASSQVSGLSTDTQYF. The CDR3 coding sequence is TGCGCCAGCAGCCAAGTTAGCGGGCTTAGCACAGATACGCAGTATTTT.

This clonotype came up many times. This chain uses TRBV7-8 with TRBJ2-3; D is unclear. Trimming shortened V by 1 base and J by 8 bases, and 4 bases separated the two germline ends. Germline CDR1 SGHVS, CDR2 FQNEAQ. The CDR3 contains 11 residues. CDR3 residues: CASSLVGTQYF. Here the CDR3 DNA reads TGTGCCAGCAGCTTAGTGGGTACGCAGTATTTT.

This clonotype was counted at least ten times. An end of the junction differs from the germline gene, which may be a read error. This chain links TRBV20-1 with TRBJ1-6; no firm D call. The germline V gene encodes CDR1 DFQATT and CDR2 SNEGSKA (reference sequence). This CDR3 contains 11 residues. CDR3 sequence (DNA): TGCAGTGCTGGAGAACACTCACCCCTCCACTTT. It translates to CSAGEHSPLHF.

About this clonotype: The junction and the germline gene differ at one end; a read error may be behind it. The chain employs TRBV5-6 and TRBJ1-1; D unclear. Looked up from germline, CDR1 is SGHDT and CDR2 is YYEEEE. CDR3 size: 14 residues. This CDR3 reads CASSYRTSAAEDFF. The CDR3 nucleotides are TGTGCCAGCAGCTATAGAACTAGTGCGGCTGAAGATTTCTTT.

This clonotype was counted between two and nine times. This chain links TRBV18 with TRBJ2-7, with 8 bases lining up with TRBD1. CDR3 length: 14 residues. The germline gives CDR1 KGHSH, CDR2 LQKENI. The V gene end was trimmed by 3 bases and the J gene end by 5 bases; junction bases not matched to a gene: 6. CDR3 nucleotides: TGTGCCAGCTCACCCGGACAGGGAGGAGACGAGCAGTACGTC. This translates into CASSPGQGGDEQYV.

This clonotype was found many times. The chain is built from TRBV20-1 and TRBJ1-5; D is perhaps TRBD1 (5 bases). The CDR3 has 13 residues. V dropped 5 bases and J dropped 4 bases, with 12 bases sitting between them. Germline V gene lookup returns CDR1 DFQATT and CDR2 SNEGSKA (reference sequence). CDR3 sequence reads: CSAGRAGNQPQHF. CDR3 DNA sequence: TGCAGTGCTGGACGGGCAGGGAATCAGCCCCAGCATTTT.

This clonotype showed up just a few times. The J gene is TRBJ1-2, the V gene TRBV20-1; D is unresolved. V lost 5 bases and J 3 bases, leaving 10 bases between the germline ends. The CDR3 length is 12 residues. Germline V CDR1 and CDR2: DFQATT, SNEGSKA (reference sequence). The CDR3 spells CSAPQTYYGYTF. CDR3 sequence (DNA): TGCAGTGCTCCACAGACCTACTATGGCTACACCTTC.

V usage is TRBV19 and J usage is TRBJ2-3, with TRBD1 matching over 8 bases. Trimming cost V 5 bases and J 3 bases; bases outside gene matches: 7. The CDR3 is 15 amino acids. From germline, CDR1 is LNHDA and CDR2 SQIVND (reference sequence). The CDR3 region has the DNA TGTGCCAGTAGTCCAGGGGGCTCCCGGACAGATACGCAGTATTTT. Protein product: CASSPGGSRTDTQYF.

This clonotype was observed a few times. The chain has TRBV4-1 and TRBJ2-3; 9 bases are shared with TRBD2. The CDR3 spans 18 residues. Looked up from germline, CDR1 is MGHRA and CDR2 is YSYEKL. With V trimmed by 0 bases and J by 0 bases, 7 bases remained unmatched. For the CDR3, the DNA is TGCGCCAGCAGCCAAGAAGGGGGCGGGGGGGGTAGCACAGATACGCAGTATTTT. Its translation: CASSQEGGGGGSTDTQYF.

In this sample, this clonotype turned up many times. CDR3 in DNA: TGTGCCAGCAGCCTTCGACAGGGGCTAAGCACTGAAGCTTTCTTT. It yields the protein CASSLRQGLSTEAFF. The chain carries TRBV4-2 and TRBJ1-1, with TRBD1 matching 8 bases. The CDR3 runs to 15 residues. V gave up 4 bases and J gave up 4 bases; unmatched junction bases: 8. Germline CDR1 LGHNA, CDR2 YNFKEQ.

The V call is TRBV7-9, the J call TRBJ1-1, with D possibly being TRBD1 (6 bases). Trimming shortened V by 3 bases and J by 4 bases, and 12 bases separated the two germline ends. The CDR3 has 14 amino acids. In germline, CDR1 is SEHNR, CDR2 FQNEAQ (reference sequence). CDR3 protein: CASSFMQGSTEAFF. The CDR3 region has the DNA TGTGCCAGCAGCTTTATGCAGGGGAGCACTGAAGCTTTCTTT.

With regard to this clonotype: One end of the junction is discordant with germline, which a read error may explain. The chain recombines TRBV27 with TRBJ2-3; no definite D call. The CDR3 is made up of 15 amino acids. Germline V gene sequence: CDR1 MNHEY, CDR2 SMNVEV (reference sequence). The chain's CDR3 is CASTQSAATTNTQYF. CDR3 coding DNA: TGTGCCAGCACCCAGTCGGCAGCTACCACAAATACGCAGTATTTT.

The chain uses TRBV7-2 and TRBJ2-7; 8 positions match TRBD2. The CDR3 loop spans 16 amino acids. The J segment lost 7 bases and the V segment lost 1 base, leaving 12 bases of the junction unmatched. The germline gives CDR1 SGHTA, CDR2 FQGNSA. CDR3 residues: CASSLGSGGAGNEQYV. The CDR3 bases are TGTGCCAGCAGCTTAGGGTCCGGGGGGGCTGGGAATGAGCAGTACGTC.

As concerns this clonotype: A junction boundary mismatches the germline segment, possibly from a read error. The J gene is TRBJ1-5, the V gene TRBV7-4; TRBD1 matches at 8 bases. CDR1 is SGHVT, CDR2 SQSDAQ, per germline. The CDR3 runs to 17 residues. The CDR3 bases are TGTGCCAGCAGCCCTCGGACAGGGTACTCAAGCAATAAGCCCCAGCATTTT. It is translated as CASSPRTGYSSNKPQHF. Full variable domain (missing parts from reference TRBV7-4 and TRBJ1-5): GAGVSQSPRYKVAKRGRDVALRCDSISGHVTLYWYRQTLGQGSEVLTYSQSDAQRDKSGRPSGRFSAERPERSVSTLKIQRTEQGDSAVYLCASSPRTGYSSNKPQHFGDGTRLSIL.

This chain connects TRBV18 to TRBJ1-1; possible D gene TRBD1, 5 bases. Deletions cut 2 bases from V and 3 bases from J, with 7 bases between. Per germline, CDR1 KGHSH and CDR2 LQKENI. CDR3 length: 13 amino acids. CDR3 sequence: CASSPRGDTEAFF. The DNA of the CDR3 is TGTGCCAGCTCACCAAGGGGTGACACTGAAGCTTTCTTT.

The V gene is TRBV24-1, the J gene TRBJ2-3; D unclear. Trimming stripped 2 bases from V and 5 bases from J, with 7 bases between. The length of the CDR3 is 13 residues. Per germline, CDR1 KGHDR and CDR2 SFDVKD. The CDR3 sequence: CATSDSSIDTQYF. The CDR3, as DNA: TGTGCCACCAGTGATTCGAGTATAGATACGCAGTATTTT.

The chain uses TRBV12-3 or TRBV12-4 and TRBJ1-6, with a weak D call TRBD1 (6 bases). V gave up 10 bases and J gave up 0 bases, with 7 bases separating them. The CDR3 length is 13 residues. In DNA, the CDR3 is TGTGCCATCAGGGGCTCCTATAATTCACCCCTCCACTTT. Its translation: CAIRGSYNSPLHF.

The rearrangement links TRBV2 to TRBJ2-2; D assignment may be TRBD1 or TRBD2 (5 bases each). Germline assignment: CDR1 SNHLY and CDR2 FYNNEI. V lost 8 bases, J lost 1 base, and 14 bases lay in between. The CDR3 contains 15 residues. As DNA, the CDR3 is TGTGCCAGCGGCGGATTTGGGGGGAACACCGGGGAGCTGTTTTTT. It codes for CASGGFGGNTGELFF.

This clonotype appeared many times. This chain joins TRBV6-6 and TRBJ1-2; D not resolved. The CDR3 runs to 13 residues. V lost 0 bases and J lost 6, with 8 bases in between. Germline V CDR1 and CDR2: MNHNY, SVGAGI (reference sequence). The CDR3 DNA reads as TGTGCCAGCAGTTACTCCCAACGAAATGGCTACACCTTC. This encodes CASSYSQRNGYTF.